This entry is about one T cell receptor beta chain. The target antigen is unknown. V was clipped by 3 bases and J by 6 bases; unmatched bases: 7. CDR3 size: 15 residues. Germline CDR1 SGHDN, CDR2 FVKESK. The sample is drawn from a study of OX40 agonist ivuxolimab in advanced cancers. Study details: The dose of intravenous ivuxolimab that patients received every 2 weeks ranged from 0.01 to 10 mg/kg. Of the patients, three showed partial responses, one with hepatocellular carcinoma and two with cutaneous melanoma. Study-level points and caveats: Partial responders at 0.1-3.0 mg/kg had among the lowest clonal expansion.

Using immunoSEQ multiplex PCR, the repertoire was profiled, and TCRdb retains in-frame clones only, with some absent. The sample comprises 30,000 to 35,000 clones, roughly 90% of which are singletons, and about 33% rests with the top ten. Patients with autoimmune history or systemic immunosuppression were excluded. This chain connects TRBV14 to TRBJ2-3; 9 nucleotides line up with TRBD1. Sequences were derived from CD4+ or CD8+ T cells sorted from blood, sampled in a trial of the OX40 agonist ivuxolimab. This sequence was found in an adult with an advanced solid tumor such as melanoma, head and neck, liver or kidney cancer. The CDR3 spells CASSHWDRDYDTQYF. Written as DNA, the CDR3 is TGTGCCAGCAGCCATTGGGACAGGGACTATGATACGCAGTATTTT.